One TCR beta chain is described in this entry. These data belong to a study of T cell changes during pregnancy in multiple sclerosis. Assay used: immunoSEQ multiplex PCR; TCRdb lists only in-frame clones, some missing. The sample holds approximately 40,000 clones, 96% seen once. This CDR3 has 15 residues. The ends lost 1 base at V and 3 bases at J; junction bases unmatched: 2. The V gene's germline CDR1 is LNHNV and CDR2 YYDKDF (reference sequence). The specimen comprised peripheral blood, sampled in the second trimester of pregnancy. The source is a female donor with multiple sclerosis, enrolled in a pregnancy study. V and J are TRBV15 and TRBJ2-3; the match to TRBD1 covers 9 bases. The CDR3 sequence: CATSRGDRETDTQYF. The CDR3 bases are TGTGCCACCAGCAGAGGGGACAGGGAAACAGATACGCAGTATTTT.